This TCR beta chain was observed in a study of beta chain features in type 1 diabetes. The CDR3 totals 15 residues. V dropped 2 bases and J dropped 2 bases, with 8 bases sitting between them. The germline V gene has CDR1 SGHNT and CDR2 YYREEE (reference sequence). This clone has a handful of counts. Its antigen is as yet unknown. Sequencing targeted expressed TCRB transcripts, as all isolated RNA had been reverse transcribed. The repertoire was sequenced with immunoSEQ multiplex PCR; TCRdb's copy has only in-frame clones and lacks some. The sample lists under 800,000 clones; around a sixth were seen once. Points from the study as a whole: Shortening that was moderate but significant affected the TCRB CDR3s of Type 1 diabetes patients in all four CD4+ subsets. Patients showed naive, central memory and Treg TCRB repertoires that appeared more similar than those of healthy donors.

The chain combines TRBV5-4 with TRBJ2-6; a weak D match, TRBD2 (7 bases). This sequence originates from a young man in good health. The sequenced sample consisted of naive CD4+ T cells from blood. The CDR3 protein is CASSFGGPGANVLTF. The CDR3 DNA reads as TGTGCCAGCAGCTTCGGGGGGCCTGGGGCCAACGTCCTGACTTTC.